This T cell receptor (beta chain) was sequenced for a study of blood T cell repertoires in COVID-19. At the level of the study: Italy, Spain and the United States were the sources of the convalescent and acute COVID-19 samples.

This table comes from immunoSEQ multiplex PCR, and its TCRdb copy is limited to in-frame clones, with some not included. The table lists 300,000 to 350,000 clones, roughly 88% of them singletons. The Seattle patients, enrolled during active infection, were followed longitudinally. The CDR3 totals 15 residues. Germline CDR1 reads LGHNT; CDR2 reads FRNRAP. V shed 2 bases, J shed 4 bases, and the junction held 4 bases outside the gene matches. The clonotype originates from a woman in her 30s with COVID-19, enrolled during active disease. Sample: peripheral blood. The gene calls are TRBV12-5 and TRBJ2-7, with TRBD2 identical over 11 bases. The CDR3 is CASGLKIAGGYEQYV. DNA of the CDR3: TGTGCTAGTGGTTTGAAGATAGCGGGGGGGTACGAGCAGTACGTC.